This TCR beta chain was recovered during a study of T cell changes during pregnancy in multiple sclerosis. Data came from immunoSEQ multiplex PCR; TCRdb stores just in-frame clones and leaves some out. The sample has under 95,000 clones; 85% to 95% are singletons. In its sample, this clone was seen once. This TCR was sampled from a female donor with multiple sclerosis, enrolled in a pregnancy study. Sequenced here: peripheral blood, sampled after pregnancy.

The CDR3 sequence is CASSSRQTYEQYF. DNA of the CDR3: TGTGCCAGCAGCTCTCGACAGACCTACGAGCAGTACTTC. The chain has TRBV7-9 and TRBJ2-7; D may be TRBD1 (5 bases). This CDR3 spans 13 amino acids. The V and J ends lost 4 bases and 2 bases respectively, with 9 bases between them. Germline CDR1 is SEHNR and CDR2 is FQNEAQ (reference sequence).